Each of the 16 T cell receptor beta chains below was sequenced from the same sample in a study of CD8 T cells in Susac syndrome. After extraction with the RNeasy kit, 0.5 to 1 ug of the RNA was reverse transcribed using random hexamers. TCRdb re-derived calls from the immunoSEQ multiplex PCR reads in MiXCR, one entry per CDR3 protein. The repertoire holds approximately 150,000 distinct CDR3 sequences, more than 90% seen once, with more than 0.075% in the top ten. Sequenced sample: CD4+ T cells from PBMCs. All receptors come from a human donor with Susac syndrome.

The CDR3 coding sequence is TGTGCCACCAGCACGGGACAGGGGGCTTCGGGGGAGCTGTTTTTT. Its translation is CATSTGQGASGELFF. The V and J genes are TRBV15 and TRBJ2-2; 12 nucleotides line up with TRBD1. Trimming at V came to 4 bases and at J to 8 bases, leaving 5 bases not matched to a gene. This CDR3 spans 15 amino acids. Per the germline V gene, CDR1 is LNHNV and CDR2 is YYDKDF (reference sequence).

The J gene is TRBJ2-5, the V gene TRBV2; D gene uncertain. CDR3 length: 14 residues. V lost 3 bases and J 0 bases, leaving 8 bases between the germline ends. Germline CDR1 SNHLY, CDR2 FYNNEI. Written as DNA, the CDR3 is TGTGCCAGCAGTGAGGGCAGCAACCAAGAGACCCAGTACTTC. It yields the protein CASSEGSNQETQYF.

V is TRBV9 and J is TRBJ2-7, with D possibly matching TRBD1 (5 bases). Germline values: CDR1 SGDLS, CDR2 YYNGEE. The ends were cut back, 0 bases at V and 3 bases at J, with 7 bases in the middle. CDR3 length: 13 amino acids. CDR3 DNA: TGTGCCAGCAGCGTAGACCAGGGCTACGAGCAGTACTTC. Translation gives CASSVDQGYEQYF.

To note about this clonotype: Compared with germline, one end of the junction differs, possibly owing to a read error. V is TRBV7-7 and J is TRBJ2-7; TRBD1 agrees at 8 bases. The CDR3 runs 14 residues. The V gene's germline CDR1 is SSHAT and CDR2 FNYEAQ (reference sequence). CDR3 sequence reads: CASSSYRGSSEQYF. CDR3 DNA: TGTGCTAGCAGCTCCTACAGGGGGTCCTCCGAGCAGTACTTC.

The V gene is TRBV4-1, the J gene TRBJ2-7; TRBD1 agrees at 10 bases. Germline loops: CDR1 MGHRA, CDR2 YSYEKL. The CDR3 covers 16 residues. The V gene end was trimmed by 1 base and the J gene end by 4 bases; junction bases not matched to a gene: 7. The CDR3 here is CASSQALGQGGYEQYF. Written as DNA, the CDR3 is TGCGCCAGCAGCCAAGCACTCGGACAGGGGGGATACGAGCAGTACTTC.

This sequence joins TRBV20-1 and TRBJ2-3; 11 bases align to TRBD2. V was clipped by 3 bases and J by 4 bases; unmatched bases: 12. The CDR3 contains 17 residues. Germline V lookup: CDR1 DFQATT, CDR2 SNEGSKA (reference sequence). CDR3 coding DNA: TGCAGTGCTAGCCAGGCACTCCATAGCGGGGGGGCAGATACGCAGTATTTT. It codes for CSASQALHSGGADTQYF.

The V gene is TRBV24-1, the J gene TRBJ2-2, with unresolved D. Trimming left V 5 bases short and J 0 bases short, with 6 bases between. The CDR3 has 14 amino acids. The germline gives CDR1 KGHDR, CDR2 SFDVKD. The CDR3 nucleotides are TGTGCCACCAGTGGTGCGGCGAACACCGGGGAGCTGTTTTTT. This encodes CATSGAANTGELFF.

The chain couples TRBV9 to TRBJ1-2, with 12 bases that match TRBD1. V trimming: 3 bases; J trimming: 4 bases; junction bases outside the gene matches: 4. From germline, CDR1 is SGDLS and CDR2 YYNGEE. This CDR3 is built from 15 residues. The CDR3 is CASSGGTGGVYGYTF. CDR3 coding DNA: TGTGCCAGCAGCGGAGGGACAGGGGGCGTCTATGGCTACACCTTC.

This clonotype appeared a single time. The chain employs TRBV20-1 and TRBJ2-5; D ambiguous. Germline V lookup: CDR1 DFQATT, CDR2 SNEGSKA (reference sequence). V was trimmed by 6 bases and J by 3 bases, leaving 11 bases between them. The CDR3 extends over 12 amino acids. The CDR3 sequence: CSAPALEETQYF. In nucleotides, the CDR3 is TGCAGTGCCCCCGCCTTGGAAGAGACCCAGTACTTC.

The V and J genes are TRBV5-1 and TRBJ2-6; 8 bases match TRBD1. V was pared by 4 bases and J by 0 bases, with 12 bases of the junction left unmatched. Germline loops: CDR1 SGHRS, CDR2 YFSETQ. CDR3 length: 19 residues. In DNA, the CDR3 is TGCGCCAGCAGCCCCCTTCCCGGGACAGGCTTCTCTGGGGCCAACGTCCTGACTTTC. This sequence encodes CASSPLPGTGFSGANVLTF.

The chain has TRBV20-1 and TRBJ2-1; 11 nucleotides align to TRBD2. CDR3 length: 17 amino acids. CDR1 and CDR2 from the germline V gene are DFQATT and SNEGSKA (reference sequence). Trimming at V came to 0 bases and at J to 9 bases, leaving 13 bases not matched to a gene. The CDR3 DNA sequence: TGCAGTGCTAGAGATCGCCCCACTAGCGGGAGCCGGGGTGAGCAGTTCTTC. It specifies CSARDRPTSGSRGEQFF.

This rearrangement joins TRBV20-1 to TRBJ2-3; D not certain. This CDR3 has 10 residues. V was pared by 7 bases and J by 1 base, with 3 bases between. Per germline, CDR1 DFQATT and CDR2 SNEGSKA (reference sequence). CDR3 amino acids: CSEGTDTQYF. DNA of the CDR3: TGCAGTGAAGGCACAGATACGCAGTATTTT.

The CDR3 loop reads CASSVWGNYNSPLHF. The CDR3 nucleotides read TGTGCCAGCAGCGTATGGGGGAATTATAATTCACCCCTCCACTTT. The V gene is TRBV9, the J gene TRBJ1-6, with D perhaps matching TRBD1 (5 bases). Germline loops: CDR1 SGDLS, CDR2 YYNGEE. V was pared by 1 base and J by 4 bases, with 9 bases between. The CDR3 extends over 15 amino acids.

The chain is built from TRBV5-4 and TRBJ1-2, with a possible D match to TRBD1 (5 bases). This CDR3 is 13 amino acids long. The germline V and J ends were trimmed by 4 bases and 4 bases, with 11 bases remaining between them. CDR1 and CDR2 from the germline V gene are SGHNT and YYREEE (reference sequence). The CDR3 region is CASSEAGTYGYTF. The CDR3 coding sequence is TGTGCCAGCAGCGAGGCAGGGACCTATGGCTACACCTTC.

This chain uses TRBV28 with TRBJ2-1, with 14 bases that match TRBD2. The CDR3 length is 17 residues. V shed 5 bases and J 9 bases; nucleotides not matched to a gene: 12. Germline V gene data show CDR1 as MDHEN and CDR2 as SYDVKM. Here the CDR3 DNA reads TGTGCCAGCAGTCCGGGACTAGCGGGAGTCATGGTGGGTGAGCAGTTCTTC. Translated, it gives CASSPGLAGVMVGEQFF.

The J gene is TRBJ2-3, the V gene TRBV2; weak D call: TRBD1 (5 bases). Trimming took 4 bases from V and 8 from J, leaving 10 bases between them. Germline loops: CDR1 SNHLY, CDR2 FYNNEI. The CDR3 covers 12 residues. The CDR3 protein is CASSAPGSTQYF. In DNA form, the CDR3 reads TGTGCCAGCAGTGCCCCAGGGTCTACGCAGTATTTT.